These 18 T cell receptor beta chains came from one sample sequenced in a study of blood T cell repertoires in COVID-19. The table came from immunoSEQ multiplex PCR; TCRdb's copy has only in-frame clones and leaves some out. The sample has 290,000 or so clones, 91% seen once. Sequenced: peripheral blood. Receptor source: a woman under 40 with COVID-19, enrolled during active disease.

The chain recombines TRBV6-5 with TRBJ2-1; weak D call: TRBD1 (5 bases). CDR1 is MNHEY and CDR2 is SVGAGI in the germline V gene. V was shortened by 4 bases and J by 5 bases, with 12 bases between the two germline ends. This CDR3 contains 14 residues. The CDR3 loop reads CASSFSDTNNEQFF. The CDR3 DNA sequence: TGTGCCAGCAGTTTCTCGGACACAAACAATGAGCAGTTCTTC.

J is TRBJ2-1 and V is TRBV28; TRBD2 agrees at 7 bases. The length of the CDR3 is 17 residues. Germline V gives CDR1 MDHEN, CDR2 SYDVKM. V dropped 2 bases and J dropped 0; count of bases not matched to a gene: 7. The CDR3 coding sequence is TGTGCCAGCAGTTTACGGTCTGGCGGGGGCTCCTACAATGAGCAGTTCTTC. Protein sequence: CASSLRSGGGSYNEQFF.

This chain links TRBV6-5 with TRBJ2-5; the match to TRBD1 covers 9 bases. V gave up 7 bases and J gave up 5 bases; unmatched junction bases: 5. CDR1 and CDR2 from the germline V gene are MNHEY and SVGAGI. There are 13 residues in the CDR3. The CDR3 DNA sequence: TGTGCCAGCAACACAGGGGGCGGTGAGACCCAGTACTTC. This encodes CASNTGGGETQYF.

The chain links TRBV5-1 to TRBJ2-7; a possible D gene is TRBD1 (5 bases). Trimming pared 3 bases from V and 4 bases from J, leaving 11 bases between. The CDR3 length is 13 residues. Germline loops: CDR1 SGHRS, CDR2 YFSETQ. The CDR3 loop is CASSSDTGYEQYF. Written as DNA, the CDR3 is TGCGCCAGCAGCTCGGACACTGGATACGAGCAGTACTTC.

This sequence joins TRBV30 and TRBJ2-3; TRBD1 might be the D (7 bases). The ends were cut back, 1 base at V and 3 bases at J, with 14 bases in the middle. CDR3 size: 15 residues. The V gene's germline CDR1 is GTSNPN and CDR2 SVGIG (reference sequence). This CDR3 is CAWSDGGQLTDTQYF. CDR3 bases: TGTGCCTGGAGTGACGGGGGACAGCTAACAGATACGCAGTATTTT.

This clone has just one count. V gene TRBV12-3 or TRBV12-4 combines with J gene TRBJ2-2; 7 nucleotides agree with TRBD1. This CDR3 region has 13 residues. V was pared by 10 bases and J by 5 bases, with 7 bases of the junction left unmatched. DNA of the CDR3: TGTGCCATCGTGGACAGGAAGACCGGGGAGCTGTTTTTT. Its translation is CAIVDRKTGELFF.

This rearrangement joins TRBV2 to TRBJ1-1, with 11 bases aligning to TRBD1. V was clipped by 5 bases and J by 5 bases; unmatched bases: 4. CDR3 length equals 14 residues. Germline V lookup: CDR1 SNHLY, CDR2 FYNNEI. CDR3 loop: CASSRTGGSTEAFF. The CDR3, as DNA: TGTGCCAGCAGTCGGACAGGGGGCTCGACTGAAGCTTTCTTT.

This clone was seen only once. The sample carries other DNA sequences with the same CDR3. The CDR3 nucleotides read TGTGCCACCAGTGACCCCGGACAGGGTAACACCGGGGAGCTGTTTTTT. Protein sequence: CATSDPGQGNTGELFF. The genes are TRBV24-1 and TRBJ2-2; 8 bases fit TRBD1. The ends lost 4 bases at V and 2 bases at J; junction bases unmatched: 5. The CDR3 is 16 amino acids. Germline loops: CDR1 KGHDR, CDR2 SFDVKD.

This clone was found once. The V and J genes are TRBV2 and TRBJ2-7; tentatively, D is TRBD2 (7 bases). V was trimmed by 2 bases and J by 0 bases, leaving 17 bases between them. This CDR3 has 17 residues. Looked up from germline, CDR1 is SNHLY and CDR2 is FYNNEI. The CDR3: CASSENRGAPSSYEQYF. CDR3 sequence (DNA): TGTGCCAGCAGTGAAAATCGGGGGGCCCCGAGCTCCTACGAGCAGTACTTC. Full variable domain (rest looked up from reference TRBV2 and TRBJ2-7): EPEVTQTPSHQVTQMGQEVILRCVPISNHLYFYWYRQILGQKVEFLVSFYNNEISEKSEIFDDQFSVERPDGSNFTLKIRSTKLEDSAMYFCASSENRGAPSSYEQYFGPGTRLTVT.

The rearrangement joins TRBV30 to TRBJ2-2, with 8 bases fitting TRBD2. The CDR3 loop spans 14 amino acids. CDR1 and CDR2 from the germline V gene are GTSNPN and SVGIG (reference sequence). V trimming: 5 bases; J trimming: 7 bases; junction bases outside the gene matches: 9. Written as DNA, the CDR3 is TGTGCCTGGTCTTCCGGGACTAGTCGCGGGGAGCTGTTTTTT. Protein product: CAWSSGTSRGELFF.

This clone appeared a single time. V is TRBV28 and J is TRBJ2-7; the D gene is possibly TRBD1 (5 bases). CDR1 and CDR2 from the germline V gene are MDHEN and SYDVKM. V lost 6 bases, J lost 3 bases, and 15 bases lay in between. The CDR3 covers 14 residues. For the CDR3, the DNA is TGTGCCAGCAGCCCTCGGACATCAGACTACGAGCAGTACTTC. This sequence encodes CASSPRTSDYEQYF. The variable domain in full, with the rest retrieved from reference TRBV28 and TRBJ2-7, is DVKVTQSSRYLVKRTGEKVFLECVQDMDHENMFWYRQDPGLGLRLIYFSYDVKMKEKGDIPEGYSVSREKKERFSLILESASTNQTSMYLCASSPRTSDYEQYFGPGTRLTVT.

The CDR3 DNA reads TGTGCCAGCAGCTTAAGGGGAGGGGATCAGCCCCAGCATTTT. Encoded protein: CASSLRGGDQPQHF. This chain links TRBV7-2 with TRBJ1-5, with D perhaps matching TRBD1 (5 bases). CDR3 length: 14 amino acids. V was clipped by 2 bases and J by 5 bases, with 10 bases between them. The germline V gene encodes CDR1 SGHTA and CDR2 FQGNSA. Drawing the rest from reference TRBV7-2 and TRBJ1-5, the complete variable domain is GAGVSQSPSNKVTEKGKDVELRCDPISGHTALYWYRQSLGQGLEFLIYFQGNSAPDKSGLPSDRFSAERTGGSVSTLTIQRTQQEDSAVYLCASSLRGGDQPQHFGDGTRLSIL.

V is TRBV29-1 and J is TRBJ1-2; no definite D call. V was cut by 3 bases and J by 0 bases, with 5 bases left in between. The germline V gene has CDR1 SQVTM and CDR2 ANQGSEA. The CDR3 loop spans 12 amino acids. Here the CDR3 DNA reads TGCAGCGTTGATCGAGCTAACTATGGCTACACCTTC. This translates into CSVDRANYGYTF.

This chain connects TRBV19 to TRBJ1-3, with D perhaps matching TRBD1 (5 bases). V shed 0 bases and J shed 2 bases, with 20 bases lying between them. The CDR3 has 19 amino acids. Germline CDR1 is LNHDA and CDR2 is SQIVND (reference sequence). The CDR3 nucleotides are TGTGCCAGTAGTATAGAAGGCAGGGCCCTTTTCAATCCTGGAAACACCATATATTTT. Translating it yields CASSIEGRALFNPGNTIYF. The complete variable domain, with remaining parts taken from reference TRBV19 and TRBJ1-3, reads DGGITQSPKYLFRKEGQNVTLSCEQNLNHDAMYWYRQDPGQGLRLIYYSQIVNDFQKGDIAEGYSVSREKKESFPLTVTSAQKNPTAFYLCASSIEGRALFNPGNTIYFGEGSWLTVV.

The chain joins TRBV27 to TRBJ2-5, with TRBD2 matching 11 bases. Germline CDR1 reads MNHEY; CDR2 reads SMNVEV (reference sequence). V gave up 6 bases and J gave up 5 bases; unmatched junction bases: 8. The CDR3 consists of 15 residues. Written as DNA, the CDR3 is TGTGCCAGCAGCCAGACTAGCGGGGCCTTGGAGACCCAGTACTTC. Amino acid sequence: CASSQTSGALETQYF.

This sequence joins TRBV25-1 and TRBJ2-3; the D gene is possibly TRBD1 (5 bases). Trimming stripped 4 bases from V and 1 base from J, with 12 bases between. Per the germline V gene, CDR1 is MGHDK and CDR2 is SYGVNS. The CDR3 length is 15 residues. CDR3 sequence (DNA): TGTGCCAGCAGTGGGACATCCGTGGGCACAGATACGCAGTATTTT. As protein: CASSGTSVGTDTQYF.

The V gene is TRBV19, the J gene TRBJ2-1; 8 bases line up with TRBD1. Trimming cost V 9 bases and J 1 base; bases outside gene matches: 2. Germline assignment: CDR1 LNHDA and CDR2 SQIVND (reference sequence). The CDR3 covers 13 residues. CDR3 protein: CASGQGSYNEQFF. The CDR3 region has the DNA TGTGCCAGCGGACAGGGTTCCTACAATGAGCAGTTCTTC.

The rearrangement joins TRBV10-3 to TRBJ2-7; 8 bases align to TRBD2. Trimming took 6 bases from V and 5 from J; bases not matched to a gene: 9. Looked up from germline, CDR1 is ENHRY and CDR2 is SYGVKD. The CDR3 covers 14 residues. CDR3 region: CAIRAPGGTNEQYF. The CDR3 nucleotides read TGTGCCATCAGGGCACCGGGGGGGACTAACGAGCAGTACTTC.